These T cell receptor beta chains were read from a single sample in a study of blood T cell repertoires in COVID-19. Assay used: immunoSEQ multiplex PCR; TCRdb lists only in-frame clones, some missing. Among some 88,000 clones listed, about nine tenths were seen once. The sample consisted of peripheral blood. The origin of the receptors is a human donor with active COVID-19. The donor label of this sample is uncertain. Both conserved end residues are part of each CDR3. The D gene is left open where the match is weak. The size of a clone is reported for some rows only, either as once, few or many, or as a class for expanded clones.

CDR3 protein: CASSLRSWRGFNNEQFF
CDR3 DNA: TGTGCCAGCAGTTTGCGTTCCTGGCGGGGGTTTAACAATGAGCAGTTCTTC
clone size: -
V gene: TRBV28
D gene: TRBD2
J gene: TRBJ2-1

CDR3 protein: CASSQDLSDNSPLHF
CDR3 DNA: TGTGCCAGCAGCCAAGACTTGTCGGATAATTCACCCCTCCACTTT
clone size: -
V gene: TRBV3-1/TRBV3-2
D gene: -
J gene: TRBJ1-6

CDR3 protein: CASGPGTGSSGNTIYF
CDR3 DNA: TGTGCTAGTGGTCCAGGGACAGGGAGCTCTGGAAACACCATATATTTT
clone size: -
V gene: TRBV12-5
D gene: TRBD1
J gene: TRBJ1-3

CDR3 protein: CASNPQGAPPVYGGYTF
CDR3 DNA: TGTGCCAGCAACCCGCAGGGGGCCCCCCCGGTATATGGTGGCTACACCTTC
clone size: -
V gene: TRBV6-2/TRBV6-3
D gene: TRBD1
J gene: TRBJ1-2

CDR3 protein: CASRLAHSGVGTDTQYF
CDR3 DNA: TGTGCCAGCAGACTAGCCCATAGCGGGGTTGGAACAGATACGCAGTATTTT
clone size: -
V gene: TRBV7-2
D gene: TRBD2
J gene: TRBJ2-3

CDR3 protein: CASRGQVSYNEQFF
CDR3 DNA: TGTGCCAGCAGGGGACAGGTCTCCTACAATGAGCAGTTCTTC
clone size: -
V gene: TRBV7-2
D gene: TRBD1
J gene: TRBJ2-1

CDR3 protein: CASSQELRSGANVLTF
CDR3 DNA: TGTGCCAGCAGCCAAGAACTCCGCTCTGGGGCCAACGTCCTGACTTTC
clone size: -
V gene: TRBV4-2
D gene: -
J gene: TRBJ2-6

CDR3 protein: CASSTGTGDTGELFF
CDR3 DNA: TGTGCCAGCAGCACCGGGACGGGAGACACCGGGGAGCTGTTTTTT
clone size: -
V gene: TRBV7-9
D gene: -
J gene: TRBJ2-2

CDR3 protein: CASSLAGGSSGNTIYF
CDR3 DNA: TGTGCCAGCAGCTTAGCAGGGGGCAGCTCTGGAAACACCATATATTTT
clone size: few
V gene: TRBV7-2
D gene: TRBD1
J gene: TRBJ1-3

CDR3 protein: CASSPLGGQGIETQYF
CDR3 DNA: TGTGCCAGTAGCCCTCTGGGAGGACAGGGGATAGAGACCCAGTACTTC
clone size: -
V gene: TRBV19
D gene: TRBD1
J gene: TRBJ2-5

CDR3 protein: CASSLLGTGVDTQYF
CDR3 DNA: TGTGCCAGCAGCCTGCTGGGGACAGGGGTGGATACGCAGTATTTT
clone size: -
V gene: TRBV5-8
D gene: TRBD1
J gene: TRBJ2-3

CDR3 protein: CARQGPADTQYF
CDR3 DNA: TGTGCCCGCCAGGGGCCTGCAGATACGCAGTATTTT
clone size: -
V gene: TRBV12-3/TRBV12-4
D gene: -
J gene: TRBJ2-3

CDR3 protein: CASSTGLVAEQYF
CDR3 DNA: TGTGCCAGCAGTACGGGACTAGTCGCCGAGCAGTACTTC
clone size: -
V gene: TRBV2
D gene: TRBD2
J gene: TRBJ2-7

CDR3 protein: CATSHGTVYEQYF
CDR3 DNA: TGTGCCACTTCTCACGGGACAGTCTACGAGCAGTACTTC
clone size: -
V gene: TRBV19
D gene: TRBD1
J gene: TRBJ2-7

CDR3 protein: CASSLSGVRVETQYF
CDR3 DNA: TGTGCCAGCAGTTTATCGGGCGTCAGGGTAGAGACCCAGTACTTC
clone size: -
V gene: TRBV27
D gene: -
J gene: TRBJ2-5

CDR3 protein: CASSADRNTPWYGYTF
CDR3 DNA: TGCGCCAGCAGTGCGGACAGGAACACCCCTTGGTATGGCTACACCTTC
clone size: -
V gene: TRBV10-1
D gene: TRBD1
J gene: TRBJ1-2

CDR3 protein: CATSRDRGVPNYGYTF
CDR3 DNA: TGTGCCACCAGCCGGGACAGGGGGGTTCCTAACTATGGCTACACCTTC
clone size: -
V gene: TRBV10-3
D gene: TRBD1
J gene: TRBJ1-2

CDR3 protein: CASSRDRASGNTIYF
CDR3 DNA: TGTGCCAGCTCACGAGACAGGGCTTCTGGAAACACCATATATTTT
clone size: -
V gene: TRBV18
D gene: TRBD1
J gene: TRBJ1-3

CDR3 protein: CASSLGTRGEQYF
CDR3 DNA: TGTGCCAGCAGCTTAGGCACAAGAGGGGAGCAGTACTTC
clone size: -
V gene: TRBV7-3
D gene: -
J gene: TRBJ2-7

CDR3 protein: CASSLTGVSQPQHF
CDR3 DNA: TGTGCCAGCAGCCTGACAGGGGTAAGTCAGCCCCAGCATTTT
clone size: once
V gene: TRBV5-6
D gene: TRBD1
J gene: TRBJ1-5

CDR3 protein: CARSWTLTLGRSRKLGHINYGYTF
CDR3 DNA: TGTGCCAGAAGCTGGACATTGACGTTGGGGCGGAGTAGAAAGTTGGGGCACATAAACTATGGCTACACCTTC
clone size: -
V gene: TRBV5-3
D gene: -
J gene: TRBJ1-2

CDR3 protein: CASSLNRGHTDTQYF
CDR3 DNA: TGTGCCAGCAGCTTAAATAGGGGGCACACAGATACGCAGTATTTT
clone size: -
V gene: TRBV7-9
D gene: TRBD1
J gene: TRBJ2-3

CDR3 protein: CASSLDLAGNEQFF
CDR3 DNA: TGCGCCAGCAGCTTGGACCTAGCGGGAAATGAGCAGTTCTTC
clone size: -
V gene: TRBV5-1
D gene: TRBD2
J gene: TRBJ2-1

CDR3 protein: CASSRQGLVNTIYF
CDR3 DNA: TGTGCCAGCAGCCGACAGGGGTTAGTCAACACCATATATTTT
clone size: -
V gene: TRBV6-5
D gene: TRBD1
J gene: TRBJ1-3

CDR3 protein: CASSLDTGRDEQFF
CDR3 DNA: TGTGCCAGCAGCTTAGATACAGGAAGGGATGAGCAGTTCTTC
clone size: -
V gene: TRBV7-3
D gene: -
J gene: TRBJ2-1

CDR3 protein: CASSQEWGGGADEQYF
CDR3 DNA: TGCGCCAGCAGCCAAGAATGGGGCGGGGGGGCCGATGAGCAGTACTTC
clone size: -
V gene: TRBV4-3
D gene: TRBD2
J gene: TRBJ2-7

CDR3 protein: CASSSGTGSGSEQYF
CDR3 DNA: TGCGCCAGCAGCTCCGGGACAGGCTCTGGTTCCGAGCAGTACTTC
clone size: -
V gene: TRBV5-1
D gene: TRBD1
J gene: TRBJ2-7

CDR3 protein: CASRDRGLANEKLFF
CDR3 DNA: TGTGCCAGCAGGGACAGGGGGCTGGCTAATGAAAAACTGTTTTTT
clone size: few
V gene: TRBV2
D gene: TRBD1
J gene: TRBJ1-4

CDR3 protein: CASSSADRGNEQYF
CDR3 DNA: TGTGCCAGCAGTTCCGCGGACAGGGGGAACGAGCAGTACTTC
clone size: -
V gene: TRBV7-6
D gene: TRBD1
J gene: TRBJ2-7

CDR3 protein: CASSQQQGGTDTQYF
CDR3 DNA: TGTGCCAGCAGCCAGCAGCAGGGGGGAACAGATACGCAGTATTTT
clone size: once
V gene: TRBV7-6
D gene: -
J gene: TRBJ2-3

CDR3 protein: CSAMYGTEQFF
CDR3 DNA: TGCAGTGCCATGTACGGGACAGAGCAGTTCTTC
clone size: -
V gene: TRBV20-1
D gene: -
J gene: TRBJ2-1

CDR3 protein: CASSPGQGSLSGNTIYF
CDR3 DNA: TGTGCCAGCAGCCCGGGACAGGGAAGTTTATCTGGAAACACCATATATTTT
clone size: -
V gene: TRBV5-5
D gene: TRBD1
J gene: TRBJ1-3

CDR3 protein: CASSIPSKRDNKKETYEQYF
CDR3 DNA: TGCGCCAGCAGTATTCCCTCGAAGAGGGACAACAAGAAAGAAACCTACGAGCAGTACTTC
clone size: -
V gene: TRBV23-1
D gene: -
J gene: TRBJ2-7

CDR3 protein: CATSKRTGTTNTGELFF
CDR3 DNA: TGTGCCACCAGCAAAAGGACCGGGACAACAAACACCGGGGAGCTGTTTTTT
clone size: -
V gene: TRBV15
D gene: -
J gene: TRBJ2-2

CDR3 protein: CASSLQGSGYTF
CDR3 DNA: TGCGCCAGCAGCTTACAGGGCTCTGGCTACACCTTC
clone size: -
V gene: TRBV5-1
D gene: -
J gene: TRBJ1-2